The sequence of this T cell receptor (beta chain) was determined in a study of early stage breast cancer tumors. Study in general: Of around 16 invasive breast tumors, about a dozen were hormone receptor-positive, HER2-negative. General observations from the study: Tumors had approximately 2.5-fold higher T cell density than normal breast.

CDR3 length: 16 residues. Per germline, CDR1 SGHRS and CDR2 YFSETQ. V lost 3 bases and J lost 1; bases outside the gene matches: 9. A note on this clone: The target antigen is unknown.

TCRdb keeps only in-frame clones here, not all; method: immunoSEQ multiplex PCR. The sample has about 72,000 clones, 70% to 85% seen once. The sequence came from a person aged 55 to 75 with breast cancer. Sequencing was performed on blood. The chain employs TRBV5-1 and TRBJ1-1; TRBD1 agrees at 7 bases. CDR3: CASSSATGVENTEAFF. The CDR3 bases are TGCGCCAGCAGCTCCGCCACAGGGGTGGAGAACACTGAAGCTTTCTTT.